This T cell receptor (beta chain) was captured in a study of blood T cell repertoires in COVID-19. Study summary: The United States, Italy and Spain were the sources of the acute and convalescent COVID-19 samples. In each case, the material was cDNA or gDNA derived from T cells, B-cell-depleted T cells, or PBMCs.

As originally analysed: Reference gene primer amplification in the assay estimated nucleated cell counts. The table came from immunoSEQ multiplex PCR; TCRdb's copy has only in-frame clones and leaves some out. V, J and clone size derive from that table, while D and trimming were established from the DNA sequence. Here the sample spans about 320,000 clones, 85% being singletons. The source material was peripheral blood. The receptor was derived from a human donor in a cohort sampled during active COVID-19.

In DNA form, the CDR3 reads TGTGCCAGCAGCTTTGGGGGGGACTCCTACGAGCAGTACTTC. This translates into CASSFGGDSYEQYF. This rearrangement joins TRBV7-9 to TRBJ2-7, with 7 bases that match TRBD2. The CDR3 totals 14 residues. The germline V gene encodes CDR1 SEHNR and CDR2 FQNEAQ (reference sequence). V lost 3 bases to trimming and J lost 0 bases; unmatched junction nucleotides: 2.